This entry lists 3 T cell receptor beta chains sequenced from one sample in a study of OX40 agonist ivuxolimab in advanced cancers. TCRdb's copy holds only in-frame clones and misses some; the assay was immunoSEQ multiplex PCR. This table holds some 70,000 clones, about 89% found once. The material was CD4+ or CD8+ T cells sorted from blood, obtained in a trial of the OX40 agonist ivuxolimab. The source of these receptors is an adult with an advanced solid tumor such as melanoma, head and neck, liver or kidney cancer.

The chain recombines TRBV29-1 with TRBJ1-2; D may be TRBD1 (6 bases). The CDR3 has 11 amino acids. Germline loops: CDR1 SQVTM, CDR2 ANQGSEA. The V end was cut by 5 bases, the J end by 7 bases, with 11 bases between. The CDR3 loop is CSVRGGAGYTF. Written as DNA, the CDR3 is TGCAGCGTTCGCGGGGGCGCTGGCTACACCTTC.

J is TRBJ1-2 and V is TRBV7-9; D is uncertain. The CDR3 loop spans 14 amino acids. The V end lost 3 bases, the J end lost 2 bases, and 10 bases lay between the germline ends. Germline CDR1 and CDR2: SEHNR and FQNEAQ (reference sequence). The DNA for the CDR3 is TGTGCCAGCAGCTTGGAGACCCAAAACTATGGCTACACCTTC. As protein: CASSLETQNYGYTF.

The chain joins TRBV29-1 to TRBJ2-5, with D tentatively TRBD1 (6 bases). V was pared by 4 bases and J by 4 bases, with 13 bases between. The CDR3 covers 13 residues. Germline loops: CDR1 SQVTM, CDR2 ANQGSEA. The CDR3 DNA sequence: TGCAGCGTTGCCACAGGGCTGATAGAGACCCAGTACTTC. Protein sequence: CSVATGLIETQYF. The full variable domain, its missing parts supplied by reference TRBV29-1 and TRBJ2-5, is SAVISQKPSRDICQRGTSLTIQCQVDSQVTMMFWYRQQPGQSLTLIATANQGSEATYESGFVIDKFPISRPNLTFSTLTVSNMSPEDSSIYLCSVATGLIETQYFGPGTRLLVL.